This TCR beta chain originates from a study of identical twins. Findings of the study overall: Recombination models fit unrelated individuals' TCR alpha sharing but underestimated twins'.

Germline CDR1 LNHNV, CDR2 YYDKDF (reference sequence). The ends were cut back, 5 bases at V and 3 bases at J, with 8 bases in the middle. The CDR3 extends over 13 amino acids. This clonotype was counted ten times or more. What it recognizes is unknown. A universal primer site was incorporated via template switching, and the cDNA contained unique molecular identifiers. One entry per CDR3 protein, called by TCRdb with MiXCR from the 5' RACE reads. The top ten hold 1.6% of the sample, which has 500,000 to 700,000 distinct CDR3 sequences, about 7% seen once. These sequences were also reported in another study, on yellow fever vaccine responses in identical twins.

V gene TRBV15 combines with J gene TRBJ1-5; D is unresolved. The receptor was isolated from a woman younger than 30 in good health. Sample: PBMCs. The CDR3 DNA reads TGTGCCACCAGCGGCACGGTCAATCAGCCCCAGCATTTT. It translates to CATSGTVNQPQHF.